Each of the 7 T cell receptor beta chains below was sequenced from the same sample in a study of OX40 agonist ivuxolimab in advanced cancers. Here immunoSEQ multiplex PCR was the method, and the copy in TCRdb shows in-frame clones only, minus some. The sample has roughly 40,000 clones; 82% are singletons. Material: CD4+ or CD8+ T cells sorted from blood, obtained in a trial of the OX40 agonist ivuxolimab. These receptors were collected from an adult with an advanced solid tumor such as melanoma, head and neck, liver or kidney cancer.

This sequence joins TRBV7-9 and TRBJ1-2; D call uncertain. Trimming cost V 8 bases and J 2 bases, with 15 bases left between them. This CDR3 is 14 amino acids long. Germline CDR1 SEHNR, CDR2 FQNEAQ (reference sequence). This CDR3 reads CASPSREGNYGYTF. CDR3 coding DNA: TGTGCCAGCCCCAGCAGAGAAGGGAACTATGGCTACACCTTC.

V usage is TRBV5-1 and J usage is TRBJ2-7; the D gene is possibly TRBD1 (5 bases). The ends were cut back, 1 base at V and 11 bases at J, with 16 bases in the middle. The V gene's germline CDR1 is SGHRS and CDR2 YFSETQ. The CDR3 contains 13 residues. The CDR3 here is CASSLTGPEVEYF. The CDR3 DNA sequence: TGCGCCAGCAGCTTGACAGGCCCCGAGGTTGAGTACTTC.

The V gene is TRBV11-2, the J gene TRBJ1-1; D is perhaps TRBD1 (5 bases). The V end lost 1 base, the J end lost 7 bases, and 13 bases lay between the germline ends. The CDR3 totals 14 residues. CDR1 is SGHAT and CDR2 is FQNNGV in the germline V gene. CDR3 amino acids: CASSLAGRTIEAFF. As DNA, the CDR3 is TGTGCCAGCAGCTTAGCTGGACGGACAATTGAAGCTTTCTTT.

This chain joins TRBV5-4 and TRBJ1-5; no clear D gene. Germline V lookup: CDR1 SGHNT, CDR2 YYREEE (reference sequence). The CDR3 length is 14 residues. With 0 bases removed from V and 0 bases from J, the gap between germline ends came to 4 bases. In nucleotides, the CDR3 is TGTGCCAGCAGCTTGGGGTATAGCAATCAGCCCCAGCATTTT. The encoded protein is CASSLGYSNQPQHF.

This clone has more than one count but fewer than ten. This chain joins TRBV19 and TRBJ2-2, with TRBD1 identical over 7 bases. Germline-derived CDR1 and CDR2 are LNHDA and SQIVND (reference sequence). After removal of 7 bases from V and 7 bases from J, the junction contained 15 bases not matched to a gene. The CDR3 spans 16 residues. The CDR3 DNA sequence: TGTGCCAGTATGCCCCTGACAGGGAGAAAGGACGGGGAGCTGTTTTTT. Amino acid sequence: CASMPLTGRKDGELFF.

The chain recombines TRBV7-3 with TRBJ1-1; D not resolved. The germline CDR1 and CDR2 sequences are SGHTA and FQGTGA. The V and J ends lost 2 bases and 4 bases respectively, with 11 bases between them. There are 14 residues in the CDR3. The CDR3 sequence is CASSLVRVGTEAFF. The CDR3 region has the DNA TGTGCCAGCAGCTTAGTGAGGGTGGGCACTGAAGCTTTCTTT.

The rearrangement links TRBV29-1 to TRBJ1-1, with D possibly being TRBD1 (6 bases). Per the germline V gene, CDR1 is SQVTM and CDR2 is ANQGSEA. The CDR3 sequence is 13 residues long. V was clipped by 4 bases and J by 1 base, with 10 bases between them. The CDR3 sequence is CSVGKGGNTEAFF. The CDR3 DNA reads TGCAGCGTTGGGAAGGGGGGGAACACTGAAGCTTTCTTT.